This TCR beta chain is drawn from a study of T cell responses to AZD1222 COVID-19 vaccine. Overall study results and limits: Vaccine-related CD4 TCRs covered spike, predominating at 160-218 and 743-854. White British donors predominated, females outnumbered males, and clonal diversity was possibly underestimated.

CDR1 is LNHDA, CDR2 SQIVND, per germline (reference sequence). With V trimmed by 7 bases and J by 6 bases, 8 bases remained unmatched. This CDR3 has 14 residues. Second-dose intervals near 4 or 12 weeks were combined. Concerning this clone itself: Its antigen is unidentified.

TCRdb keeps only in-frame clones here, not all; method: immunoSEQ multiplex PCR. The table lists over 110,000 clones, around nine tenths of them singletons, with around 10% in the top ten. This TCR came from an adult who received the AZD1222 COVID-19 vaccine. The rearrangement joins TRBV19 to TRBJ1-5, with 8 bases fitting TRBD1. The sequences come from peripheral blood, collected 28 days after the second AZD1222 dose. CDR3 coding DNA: TGTGCCAGTAATCCGGACAGGGTGGGTCAGCCCCAGCATTTT. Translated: CASNPDRVGQPQHF. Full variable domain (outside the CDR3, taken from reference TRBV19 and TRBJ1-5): DGGITQSPKYLFRKEGQNVTLSCEQNLNHDAMYWYRQDPGQGLRLIYYSQIVNDFQKGDIAEGYSVSREKKESFPLTVTSAQKNPTAFYLCASNPDRVGQPQHFGDGTRLSIL.